A single sample gave rise to the 14 T cell receptor beta chains below, sequenced in a study of blood T cell repertoires in COVID-19. The method was immunoSEQ multiplex PCR; TCRdb's version includes in-frame clones alone and lacks a portion of them. The table lists around 620,000 clones, 80% to 90% of them singletons, with roughly 0.25% in the top ten. The sequenced sample consisted of peripheral blood. Receptors were obtained from a woman aged 18-29 years with acute or convalescent COVID-19.

This chain uses TRBV6-5 with TRBJ1-5, with D unresolved. This CDR3 contains 15 residues. V lost 6 bases, J lost 9 bases, and 21 bases lay in between. Germline V lookup: CDR1 MNHEY, CDR2 SVGAGI. CDR3 in DNA: TGTGCCAGCAGCCTTGAGGGAGGTCCTAAGTGGCCCCAGCATTTT. It codes for CASSLEGGPKWPQHF.

V gene TRBV5-1 combines with J gene TRBJ1-1; a possible D gene is TRBD1 (5 bases). The CDR3 runs to 16 residues. Trimming left V 3 bases short and J 3 bases short, with 18 bases between. Looked up from germline, CDR1 is SGHRS and CDR2 is YFSETQ. Here the CDR3 reads CASSSPFGAGDTEAFF. CDR3 bases: TGCGCCAGCAGCTCCCCCTTTGGGGCTGGGGACACTGAAGCTTTCTTT.

The chain employs TRBV4-1 and TRBJ1-6, with D tentatively TRBD1 (5 bases). Germline V gene data show CDR1 as MGHRA and CDR2 as YSYEKL. V was pared by 0 bases and J by 6 bases, with 21 bases between. The CDR3 is 19 amino acids. CDR3 sequence (DNA): TGCGCCAGCAGCCAAGAACATAGGACAAGGGGATTCGTTAATTCACCCCTCCACTTT. Protein product: CASSQEHRTRGFVNSPLHF.

The genes are TRBV7-2 and TRBJ1-1; a possible D gene is TRBD1 (5 bases). CDR1 is SGHTA and CDR2 is FQGNSA in the germline V gene. The V end lost 7 bases, the J end lost 0 bases, and 12 bases lay between the germline ends. The CDR3 length is 14 residues. As DNA, the CDR3 is TGTGCCAGCATGATCTCAGGGTTGAACACTGAAGCTTTCTTT. This translates into CASMISGLNTEAFF. Variable domain in full (rest from reference TRBV7-2 and TRBJ1-1): GAGVSQSPSNKVTEKGKDVELRCDPISGHTALYWYRQSLGQGLEFLIYFQGNSAPDKSGLPSDRFSAERTGGSVSTLTIQRTQQEDSAVYLCASMISGLNTEAFFGQGTRLTVV.

The chain recombines TRBV30 with TRBJ1-1; D is uncertain. V gave up 7 bases and J gave up 0 bases, with 6 bases separating them. This CDR3 is 11 amino acids long. Germline assignment: CDR1 GTSNPN and CDR2 SVGIG (reference sequence). CDR3 bases: TGTGCCTTTATAATGAACACTGAAGCTTTCTTT. Translating gives CAFIMNTEAFF.

CDR3 protein: CASSLGSGTEGEKLFF. The DNA for the CDR3 is TGTGCCAGCAGCTTGGGATCCGGGACAGAGGGAGAAAAACTGTTTTTT. The J gene is TRBJ1-4, the V gene TRBV5-4; the match to TRBD1 covers 7 bases. With V trimmed by 0 bases and J by 8 bases, 10 bases remained unmatched. The V gene's germline CDR1 is SGHNT and CDR2 YYREEE (reference sequence). The CDR3 consists of 16 residues.

The rearrangement joins TRBV18 to TRBJ1-2, with D possibly TRBD1 on 6 matching bases. Per the germline V gene, CDR1 is KGHSH and CDR2 is LQKENI. CDR3 length: 14 amino acids. Trimming left V 2 bases short and J 4 bases short, with 11 bases between. The CDR3 is CASSPLDSFYGYTF. The CDR3 DNA sequence: TGTGCCAGCTCACCATTGGACAGCTTCTATGGCTACACCTTC.

The V and J genes are TRBV19 and TRBJ2-1; D not certain. CDR1 and CDR2 from the germline V gene are LNHDA and SQIVND (reference sequence). V was pared by 5 bases and J by 0 bases, with 11 bases between. The CDR3 consists of 15 residues. For the CDR3, the DNA is TGTGCCAGTAGTCGTGCCGCGGTCTCCTACAATGAGCAGTTCTTC. Its translation is CASSRAAVSYNEQFF. Supplemented by reference TRBV19 and TRBJ2-1, the full variable domain reads DGGITQSPKYLFRKEGQNVTLSCEQNLNHDAMYWYRQDPGQGLRLIYYSQIVNDFQKGDIAEGYSVSREKKESFPLTVTSAQKNPTAFYLCASSRAAVSYNEQFFGPGTRLTVL.

This clone occurred once. The V and J genes are TRBV6-5 and TRBJ1-2, with unresolved D. Per the germline V gene, CDR1 is MNHEY and CDR2 is SVGAGI. The CDR3 contains 14 residues. V was pared by 9 bases and J by 4 bases, with 18 bases between. The CDR3 is CASGEVGPAYGYTF. CDR3 in DNA: TGTGCCAGTGGGGAGGTAGGGCCGGCCTATGGCTACACCTTC.

The chain carries TRBV3-1 (or the pseudogene TRBV3-2) and TRBJ1-1; the match to TRBD1 covers 9 bases. The CDR3 has 17 amino acids. Germline assignment: CDR1 LGHDT and CDR2 YNNKEL (reference sequence). V shed 1 base, J shed 2 bases, and the junction held 8 bases outside the gene matches. The CDR3 bases are TGTGCCAGCAGCCAAGGGGTTAACAGGGGGCGTAACACTGAAGCTTTCTTT. Translated: CASSQGVNRGRNTEAFF.

The chain joins TRBV19 to TRBJ1-2, with a tentative D call TRBD1 (5 bases). Trimming stripped 5 bases from V and 4 bases from J, with 11 bases between. This CDR3 is 13 amino acids long. Germline V gives CDR1 LNHDA, CDR2 SQIVND (reference sequence). The chain's CDR3 is CASSQGASYGYTF. As DNA, the CDR3 is TGTGCCAGTAGTCAGGGCGCCTCCTATGGCTACACCTTC.

This clone was picked up one time. The V gene is TRBV7-8, the J gene TRBJ2-7; no reliable D call. The germline gives CDR1 SGHVS, CDR2 FQNEAQ. Between the trimmed V and J ends, which lost 6 bases and 2 bases, there was a span of 8 bases. This CDR3 contains 12 residues. Written as DNA, the CDR3 is TGTGCCAGCAGTCAACGGGCCTACGAGCAGTACTTC. It specifies CASSQRAYEQYF. Drawing the rest from reference TRBV7-8 and TRBJ2-7, the complete variable domain is GAGVSQSPRYKVAKRGQDVALRCDPISGHVSLFWYQQALGQGPEFLTYFQNEAQLDKSGLPSDRFFAERPEGSVSTLKIQRTQQEDSAVYLCASSQRAYEQYFGPGTRLTVT.

The rearrangement links TRBV6-5 to TRBJ1-1; unclear D gene. V gave up 4 bases and J gave up 9 bases, with 21 bases separating them. Germline CDR1 is MNHEY and CDR2 is SVGAGI. There are 15 residues in the CDR3. CDR3 residues: CASSSETGRTQKAFF. Written as DNA, the CDR3 is TGTGCCAGCAGTTCAGAAACGGGCCGGACTCAGAAAGCTTTCTTT.

This chain joins TRBV3-1 (or the pseudogene TRBV3-2) and TRBJ1-3, with a tentative D call TRBD1 (6 bases). V lost 4 bases to trimming and J lost 0 bases, with 19 bases between them. The germline V gene has CDR1 LGHDT and CDR2 YNNKEL (reference sequence). The CDR3 has 18 amino acids. CDR3 sequence reads: CASSRPPTGGPSGNTIYF. The CDR3 region has the DNA TGTGCCAGCAGCCGACCTCCTACGGGGGGCCCCTCTGGAAACACCATATATTTT.